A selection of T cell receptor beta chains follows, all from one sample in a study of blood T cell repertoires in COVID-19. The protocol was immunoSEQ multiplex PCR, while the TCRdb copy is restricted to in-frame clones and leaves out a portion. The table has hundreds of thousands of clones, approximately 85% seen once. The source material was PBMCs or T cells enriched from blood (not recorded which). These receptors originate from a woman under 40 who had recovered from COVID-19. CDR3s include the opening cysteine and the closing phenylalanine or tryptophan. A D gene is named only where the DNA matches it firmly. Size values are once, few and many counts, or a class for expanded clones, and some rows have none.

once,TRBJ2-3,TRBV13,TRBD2,CASSSSGGGTDTQYF,TGTGCCAGCAGCTCTAGCGGGGGGGGCACAGATACGCAGTATTTT
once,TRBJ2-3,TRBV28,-,CASSRWSSTQYF,TGTGCCAGCAGCCGATGGAGTAGTACGCAGTATTTT
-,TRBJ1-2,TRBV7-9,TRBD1,CASSLGQGANYGYTF,TGTGCCAGCAGCTTGGGACAGGGGGCTAACTATGGCTACACCTTC
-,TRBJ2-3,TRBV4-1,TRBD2,CASSQEIVGGRATDTQYF,TGCGCCAGCAGCCAAGAAATTGTCGGCGGGAGGGCCACAGATACGCAGTATTTT
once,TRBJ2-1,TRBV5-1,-,CASSLSTSYEQFF,TGCGCCAGCAGCTTATCTACTAGTTATGAGCAGTTCTTC
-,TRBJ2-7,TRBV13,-,CASSPRQTSYEQYF,TGTGCCAGCAGCCCGCGACAGACCTCCTACGAGCAGTACTTC
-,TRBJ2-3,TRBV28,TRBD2,CASSLMSGGGTQYF,TGTGCCAGCAGTTTAATGTCAGGCGGGGGTACGCAGTATTTT
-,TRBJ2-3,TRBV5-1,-,CASRFEGDTDTQYF,TGCGCCAGCCGCTTTGAGGGAGACACAGATACGCAGTATTTT
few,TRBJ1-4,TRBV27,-,CASSFRGNEKLFF,TGTGCCAGCAGTTTCAGGGGTAATGAAAAACTGTTTTTT
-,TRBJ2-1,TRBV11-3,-,CASSLAGEREQFF,TGTGCCAGCAGCTTGGCAGGGGAGCGTGAGCAGTTCTTC
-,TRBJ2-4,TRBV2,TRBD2,CASSAPGLAVAKNIQYF,TGTGCCAGCAGTGCCCCGGGACTAGCGGTAGCCAAAAACATTCAGTACTTC
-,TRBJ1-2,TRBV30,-,CAWSVSGNYGYTF,TGTGCCTGGAGTGTTTCAGGGAACTATGGCTACACCTTC
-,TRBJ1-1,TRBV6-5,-,CASKYRVSLNTEAFF,TGTGCCAGCAAATACAGGGTGAGTTTGAACACTGAAGCTTTCTTT
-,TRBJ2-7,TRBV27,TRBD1,CASSLGTGGIYEQYF,TGTGCCAGCAGTTTAGGGACAGGGGGAATTTACGAGCAGTACTTC
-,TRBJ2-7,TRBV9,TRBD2,CASSVAGTTYYEQYF,TGTGCCAGCAGCGTAGCCGGGACTACATACTACGAGCAGTACTTC
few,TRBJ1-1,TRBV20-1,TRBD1,CSASRRGLTEAFF,TGCAGTGCTAGTCGTAGGGGGCTCACTGAAGCTTTCTTT
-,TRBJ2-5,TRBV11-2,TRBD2,CASSLPGLAGGTPQYF,TGTGCCAGCAGCTTACCGGGACTAGCGGGGGGAACCCCCCAGTACTTC
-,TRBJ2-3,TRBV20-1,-,CSASRQADTQYF,TGCAGTGCTAGTCGGCAGGCGGATACGCAGTATTTT
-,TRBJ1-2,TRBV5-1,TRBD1,CASSKIQGQGGYTF,TGCGCCAGCAGCAAAATACAGGGGCAGGGTGGCTACACCTTC
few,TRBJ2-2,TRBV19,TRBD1,CASGLQGAFTGELFF,TGTGCCAGTGGGTTACAGGGGGCCTTCACCGGGGAGCTGTTTTTT
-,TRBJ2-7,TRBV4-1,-,CASSQPMRAVDEQYF,TGCGCCAGCAGCCAACCGATGCGAGCGGTAGACGAGCAGTACTTC
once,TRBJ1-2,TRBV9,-,CASSESPGGYGYTF,TGTGCCAGCAGCGAGTCCCCGGGAGGCTATGGCTACACCTTC
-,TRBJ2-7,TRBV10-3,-,CAIRGGGQQYEQYF,TGTGCCATCAGGGGCGGGGGACAACAGTACGAGCAGTACTTC
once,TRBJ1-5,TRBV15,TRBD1,CATSSSPDRAYSNQPQHF,TGTGCCACCAGCAGCTCCCCCGACAGGGCGTATAGCAATCAGCCCCAGCATTTT
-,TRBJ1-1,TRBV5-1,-,CASSLGTANTEAFF,TGCGCCAGCAGCTTGGGGACAGCGAACACTGAAGCTTTCTTT
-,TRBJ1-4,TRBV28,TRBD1,CASSLRTGGNEKLFF,TGTGCCAGCAGTCTCCGGACAGGCGGGAATGAAAAACTGTTTTTT
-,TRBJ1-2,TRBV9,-,CASSSRDWTANYGYTF,TGTGCCAGCAGCTCACGAGATTGGACAGCAAACTATGGCTACACCTTC
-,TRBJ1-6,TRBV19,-,CASKGRSYNSPLHF,TGTGCCAGTAAGGGGCGAAGCTATAATTCACCCCTCCACTTT
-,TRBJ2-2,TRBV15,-,CATSRDQGIRAGELFF,TGTGCCACCAGCAGAGATCAGGGCATCAGGGCCGGGGAGCTGTTTTTT
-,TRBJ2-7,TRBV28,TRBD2,CASSLVVGGASYEQYF,TGTGCCAGCAGTTTAGTGGTCGGGGGGGCATCCTACGAGCAGTACTTC
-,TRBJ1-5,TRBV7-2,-,CASSLERAGGRPQHF,TGTGCCAGCAGCTTAGAGAGGGCAGGTGGGAGGCCCCAGCATTTT
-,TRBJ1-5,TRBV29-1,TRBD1,CSVRPDRDQPQHF,TGCAGCGTTCGCCCGGACAGGGATCAGCCCCAGCATTTT
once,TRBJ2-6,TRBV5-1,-,CASSPYSGVGANVLTF,TGCGCCAGCAGCCCCTATTCGGGAGTTGGGGCCAACGTCCTGACTTTC
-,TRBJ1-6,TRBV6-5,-,CAIDRGLSNSPLHF,TGTGCCATTGACCGGGGGTTGAGTAATTCACCCCTCCACTTT
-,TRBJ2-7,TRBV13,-,CASSYNSAYEQYF,TGTGCCAGCAGCTACAACAGTGCCTACGAGCAGTACTTC
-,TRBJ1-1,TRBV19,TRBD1,CASSAGQRLNTEAFF,TGTGCCAGTAGCGCGGGACAGCGTCTGAACACTGAAGCTTTCTTT
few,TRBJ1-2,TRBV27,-,CASSLAGGFTGYTF,TGTGCCAGCAGTTTGGCCGGGGGGTTCACTGGCTACACCTTC